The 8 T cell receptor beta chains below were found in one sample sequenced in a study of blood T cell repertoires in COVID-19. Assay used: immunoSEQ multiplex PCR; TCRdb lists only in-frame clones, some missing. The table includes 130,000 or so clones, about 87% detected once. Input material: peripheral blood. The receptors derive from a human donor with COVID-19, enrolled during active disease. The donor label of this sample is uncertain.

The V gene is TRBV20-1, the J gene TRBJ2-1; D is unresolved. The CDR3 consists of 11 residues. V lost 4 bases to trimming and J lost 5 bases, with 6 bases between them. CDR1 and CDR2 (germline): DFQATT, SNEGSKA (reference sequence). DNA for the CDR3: TGCAGTGCTACGTCCCACAATGAGCAGTTCTTC. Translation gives CSATSHNEQFF.

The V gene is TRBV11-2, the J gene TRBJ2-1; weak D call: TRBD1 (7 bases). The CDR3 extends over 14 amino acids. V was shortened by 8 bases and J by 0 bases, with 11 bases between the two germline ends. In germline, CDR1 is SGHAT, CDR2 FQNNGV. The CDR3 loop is CASLQGGSYNEQFF. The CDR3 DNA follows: TGTGCCAGCCTCCAGGGGGGCTCCTACAATGAGCAGTTCTTC.

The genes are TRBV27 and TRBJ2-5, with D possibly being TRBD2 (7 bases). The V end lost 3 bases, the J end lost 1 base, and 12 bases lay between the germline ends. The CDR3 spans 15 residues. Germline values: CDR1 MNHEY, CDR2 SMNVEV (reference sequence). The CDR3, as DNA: TGTGCCAGCAGTTTGCGGGCGGGGGCCCAAGAGACCCAGTACTTC. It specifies CASSLRAGAQETQYF.

This chain's CDR3 is CASSRGGATPEQYF. CDR3 coding DNA: TGCGCCAGCAGTCGTGGAGGGGCTACCCCCGAGCAGTACTTC. V is TRBV10-1 and J is TRBJ2-7; maybe TRBD2 (6 bases). V was shortened by 5 bases and J by 6 bases, with 17 bases between the two germline ends. The germline CDR1 and CDR2 sequences are WNHNN and SYGVQD (reference sequence). This CDR3 is 14 amino acids long.

CDR3 region: CASSLEQGNSPLHF. The CDR3 DNA sequence: TGTGCCAGCAGCTTAGAACAGGGTAATTCACCCCTCCACTTT. The chain is built from TRBV11-2 and TRBJ1-6; perhaps TRBD1 as D (6 bases). Between the trimmed V and J ends, which lost 0 bases and 6 bases, there was a span of 6 bases. Germline lookup yields CDR1 SGHAT and CDR2 FQNNGV. The CDR3 length is 14 residues.

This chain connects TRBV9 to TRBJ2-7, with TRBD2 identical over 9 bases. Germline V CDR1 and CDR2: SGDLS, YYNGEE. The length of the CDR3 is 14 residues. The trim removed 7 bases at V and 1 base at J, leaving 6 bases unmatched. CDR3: CASASGVTSYEQYF. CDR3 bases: TGTGCCAGCGCTAGCGGGGTCACTTCCTACGAGCAGTACTTC.

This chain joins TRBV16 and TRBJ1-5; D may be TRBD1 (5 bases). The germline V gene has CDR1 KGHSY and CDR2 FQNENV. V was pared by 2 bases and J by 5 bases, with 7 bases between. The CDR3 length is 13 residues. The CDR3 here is CASSQGAHQPQHF. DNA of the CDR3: TGTGCCAGCAGCCAAGGGGCCCATCAGCCCCAGCATTTT.

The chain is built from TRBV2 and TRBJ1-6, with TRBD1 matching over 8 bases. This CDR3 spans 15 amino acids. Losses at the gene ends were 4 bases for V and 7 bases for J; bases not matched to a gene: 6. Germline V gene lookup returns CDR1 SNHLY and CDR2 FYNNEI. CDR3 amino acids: CASSVGQGRNSPLHF. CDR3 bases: TGTGCCAGCAGTGTAGGACAGGGACGGAATTCACCCCTCCACTTT.